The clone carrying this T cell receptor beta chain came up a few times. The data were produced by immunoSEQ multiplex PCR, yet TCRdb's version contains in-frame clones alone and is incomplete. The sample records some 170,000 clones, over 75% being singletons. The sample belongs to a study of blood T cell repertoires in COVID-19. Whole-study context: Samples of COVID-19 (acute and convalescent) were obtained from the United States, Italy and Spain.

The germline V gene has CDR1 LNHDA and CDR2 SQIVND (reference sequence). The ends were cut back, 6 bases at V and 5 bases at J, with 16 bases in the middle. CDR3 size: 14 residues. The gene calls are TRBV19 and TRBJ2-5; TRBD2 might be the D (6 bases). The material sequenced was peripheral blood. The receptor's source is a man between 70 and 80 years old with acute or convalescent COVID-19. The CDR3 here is CASRGRQGRETQYF. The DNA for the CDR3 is TGTGCCAGTAGAGGGAGGCAGGGTCGCGAGACCCAGTACTTC.